Listed here are 19 T cell receptor beta chains from one sample, sequenced in a study of blood T cell repertoires in COVID-19. The table came from immunoSEQ multiplex PCR; TCRdb's copy has only in-frame clones and leaves some out. Found here are approximately 120,000 clones, around 88% of them singletons; the top ten hold approximately 20%. The sequenced material came from peripheral blood. The receptors stem from a woman aged 45-65 years who had recovered from COVID-19.

The chain uses TRBV28 and TRBJ1-5; D possibly corresponds to TRBD1 (6 bases). There are 15 residues in the CDR3. Germline CDR1 is MDHEN and CDR2 is SYDVKM. The V and J ends lost 8 bases and 0 bases respectively, with 14 bases between them. The CDR3, as DNA: TGTGCCAGCGGTAGGGGGGGAACTAGCAATCAGCCCCAGCATTTT. The encoded protein is CASGRGGTSNQPQHF.

The V call is TRBV7-9, the J call TRBJ1-3; 9 bases map to TRBD1. The CDR3 has 18 residues. V shed 5 bases and J 1 base; nucleotides not matched to a gene: 12. Germline CDR1 is SEHNR and CDR2 is FQNEAQ (reference sequence). DNA of the CDR3: TGTGCCAGCAGCGTGCCAACAGGGGGCAAAGGGTCTGGAAACACCATATATTTT. Amino acids: CASSVPTGGKGSGNTIYF.

The V gene is TRBV7-2, the J gene TRBJ2-3; D call uncertain. Trimming took 2 bases from V and 4 from J, leaving 7 bases between them. Germline loops: CDR1 SGHTA, CDR2 FQGNSA. The length of the CDR3 is 13 residues. CDR3 amino acids: CASSLHPADTQYF. CDR3 nucleotides: TGTGCCAGCAGCTTACATCCGGCAGATACGCAGTATTTT.

This chain uses TRBV3-1 (or the pseudogene TRBV3-2) with TRBJ2-1, with TRBD2 matching over 8 bases. With V trimmed by 4 bases and J by 3 bases, 5 bases remained unmatched. CDR3 length: 15 amino acids. Germline CDR1 and CDR2: LGHDT and YNNKEL (reference sequence). CDR3 DNA sequence: TGTGCCAGCAGCCGAGCCGGGGGGGACTACAATGAGCAGTTCTTC. It encodes CASSRAGGDYNEQFF.

The chain employs TRBV5-5 and TRBJ1-2; D uncertain. The CDR3 consists of 13 residues. Trimming removed 5 bases from V and 4 bases from J, with 12 bases in between. Looked up from germline, CDR1 is SGHKS and CDR2 is YYEKEE (reference sequence). The CDR3 is CASSRQALYGYTF. The CDR3 nucleotides are TGTGCCAGCAGTCGGCAGGCCCTCTATGGCTACACCTTC.

This chain uses TRBV10-3 with TRBJ1-5; 8 nucleotides agree with TRBD1. Germline CDR1 is ENHRY and CDR2 is SYGVKD. The CDR3 is made up of 14 amino acids. V lost 2 bases, J lost 7 bases, and 4 bases stayed unmatched. As DNA, the CDR3 is TGTGCCATCAGTGAGACAGGGGGAGAGCAGCCCCAGCATTTT. Its protein is CAISETGGEQPQHF.

V usage is TRBV7-2 and J usage is TRBJ2-3, with 8 bases that match TRBD2. The CDR3 totals 16 residues. The trim removed 5 bases at V and 3 bases at J, leaving 10 bases unmatched. The germline CDR1 and CDR2 sequences are SGHTA and FQGNSA. The CDR3 DNA is TGTGCCAGCAGCCTTCTGAGGAGCGGGAGTACAGATACGCAGTATTTT. Translated, it gives CASSLLRSGSTDTQYF. The full variable domain, with the rest looked up from reference TRBV7-2 and TRBJ2-3, is GAGVSQSPSNKVTEKGKDVELRCDPISGHTALYWYRQSLGQGLEFLIYFQGNSAPDKSGLPSDRFSAERTGGSVSTLTIQRTQQEDSAVYLCASSLLRSGSTDTQYFGPGTRLTVL.

This chain links TRBV6-2 or TRBV6-3 with TRBJ2-7, with TRBD2 matching 8 bases. The CDR3 contains 15 residues. Germline-derived CDR1 and CDR2 are MNHEY and SVGEGT. V lost 0 bases to trimming and J lost 2 bases; unmatched junction nucleotides: 3. CDR3 protein: CASSYSTSGPYEQYF. The CDR3, as DNA: TGTGCCAGCAGTTACTCCACTAGCGGACCCTACGAGCAGTACTTC.

The V call is TRBV5-8, the J call TRBJ1-5; 8 nucleotides match TRBD1. With V trimmed by 4 bases and J by 7 bases, 10 bases remained unmatched. The CDR3 sequence is 15 residues long. Germline lookup yields CDR1 SGHTS and CDR2 YDEGEE. In nucleotides, the CDR3 is TGTGCCAGCAGCCCAATTCAGGGGGCCCGGCAGCCCCAGCATTTT. Its protein is CASSPIQGARQPQHF.

The V and J genes are TRBV4-1 and TRBJ2-3; D perhaps matches TRBD1 (6 bases). This CDR3 is 15 amino acids long. Trimming shortened V by 5 bases and J by 1 base, and 13 bases separated the two germline ends. CDR1 MGHRA and CDR2 YSYEKL come from the germline V gene. The CDR3 DNA reads as TGCGCCAGCAGCAATACAGGGATCCGCACAGATACGCAGTATTTT. It specifies CASSNTGIRTDTQYF.

There are a few counts of this clone. The chain combines TRBV27 with TRBJ2-5, with D possibly TRBD2 on 6 matching bases. Trimming took 7 bases from V and 2 from J, leaving 17 bases between them. CDR1 is MNHEY and CDR2 is SMNVEV in the germline V gene (reference sequence). This CDR3 comprises 15 residues. The CDR3 spells CASTSGTGGQETQYF. DNA of the CDR3: TGTGCCAGCACCTCGGGGACTGGGGGGCAAGAGACCCAGTACTTC.

This clone showed up just a few times. CDR3 DNA sequence: TGTGCCAGCTCAACCGGGACAGGGGGACGGAATTCACCCCTCCACTTT. It specifies CASSTGTGGRNSPLHF. V and J are TRBV18 and TRBJ1-6; 11 bases align to TRBD1. The germline V gene has CDR1 KGHSH and CDR2 LQKENI. CDR3 length: 16 amino acids. V gave up 5 bases and J gave up 7 bases; unmatched junction bases: 7.

V is TRBV24-1 and J is TRBJ2-1, with 7 bases lining up with TRBD1. Germline CDR1 reads KGHDR; CDR2 reads SFDVKD. J gave up 5 bases and V 4 bases, and 7 bases lay outside the gene matches. This CDR3 contains 15 residues. CDR3 in DNA: TGTGCCACCAGTGACCCCACGACAGGGAACAATGAGCAGTTCTTC. This sequence encodes CATSDPTTGNNEQFF.

The J gene is TRBJ1-1, the V gene TRBV7-2; D ambiguous. The CDR3 totals 13 residues. V lost 2 bases and J 10 bases, leaving 14 bases between the germline ends. Germline V gives CDR1 SGHTA, CDR2 FQGNSA. Here the CDR3 reads CASSLRSREGAFF. Here the CDR3 DNA reads TGTGCCAGCAGCTTAAGGTCGAGGGAGGGAGCTTTCTTT.

This clone has more than one count but fewer than ten. The J gene is TRBJ2-6, the V gene TRBV27; D gene uncertain. CDR1 and CDR2 (germline): MNHEY, SMNVEV (reference sequence). The CDR3 contains 16 residues. Trimming removed 1 base at V and 0 bases at J, with 7 bases between. The CDR3 sequence is CASSLWAGSGANVLTF. The CDR3 DNA follows: TGTGCCAGCAGTTTATGGGCAGGCTCTGGGGCCAACGTCCTGACTTTC.

This clone was picked up many times. V is TRBV11-1 and J is TRBJ1-1; tentative D call: TRBD1 (5 bases). The germline V gene encodes CDR1 SGHAT and CDR2 FQDESV (reference sequence). The V gene lost 5 bases and the J gene lost 6 bases, with 13 bases spanning the gap. The CDR3 has 13 amino acids. The CDR3 loop reads CASSLGRGSEAFF. In nucleotides, the CDR3 is TGTGCCAGCAGCCTCGGACGGGGGTCTGAAGCTTTCTTT.

This clone was observed a single time. This chain links TRBV13 with TRBJ2-3; TRBD2 aligns across 13 bases. The CDR3 is made up of 18 amino acids. The J segment lost 5 bases and the V segment lost 4 bases, leaving 12 bases of the junction unmatched. Germline-derived CDR1 and CDR2 are PRHDT and FYEKMQ (reference sequence). CDR3 nucleotide sequence: TGTGCCAGCAGCTACTGGGGACTAGCGGGGAAGGTAGGAGATACGCAGTATTTT. This codes for CASSYWGLAGKVGDTQYF.

V gene TRBV27 combines with J gene TRBJ1-2; D might be TRBD1 (6 bases). The CDR3 is made up of 15 amino acids. Trimming removed 3 bases at V and 3 bases at J, with 14 bases between. In germline, CDR1 is MNHEY, CDR2 SMNVEV (reference sequence). The CDR3 here is CASSFSGAGYYGYTF. The CDR3 DNA reads as TGTGCCAGCAGTTTTTCAGGGGCCGGCTACTATGGCTACACCTTC.

V and J are TRBV6-5 and TRBJ2-1; D is possibly TRBD2 (7 bases). The CDR3 runs to 15 residues. Germline V CDR1 and CDR2: MNHEY, SVGAGI. V was cut by 5 bases and J by 4 bases, with 15 bases left in between. The CDR3 loop is CASSPSGGLYNEQFF. CDR3 nucleotides: TGTGCCAGCAGTCCATCGGGGGGCCTTTACAATGAGCAGTTCTTC.